This T cell receptor beta chain originates from a study of stem cell transplantation in POMP-related autoinflammatory disease (dated by TCRdb to 2020 to 2022). Turning to the overall study: According to the study's hypothesis, the TRB repertoire gets skewed because defective thymoproteasomes impair MHC class I-dependent CD8+ T-cell differentiation and positive selection. Prior to transplant, the patients had CD4+ naive T-cell skewing, low CD8+ T-cell proportions, and decreased T-cell cytokine secretion. After transplant, 100% donor engraftment of neutrophils and platelets through one year was shown by DNA chimerism analysis. The effect of POMP deficiency on T-cell receptor beta repertoire diversity and CDR3 characteristics was assessed using high-throughput TRB sequencing.

Findings and caveats that apply to the study as a whole: PRAID patients trended toward lower TRB diversity and higher clonality across all analyzed T-cell subsets. The trend toward lower diversity and increased clonality in PRAID patients was statistically significant only for regulatory T cells. The number of unique TRB V-J gene pairings was restricted in PRAID patients.

The time point label of this sample denotes: after hematopoietic stem cell transplant. PRAID was marked by prominent immunodeficiency together with autoinflammation. Before TRB sequencing, T-cell subsets (conventional T cells, CD8+ T cells, regulatory T cells, T follicular helper cells) were sorted. Library generation was performed with the immunoSEQ multiplex PCR assay. Per the original workflow: Shannon entropy, which takes clonal size distribution into account, was used to quantify repertoire diversity. The Gini-Simpson index (Simpson_1-D) was used to measure inequality in clonotype distribution. The table was pulled from immuneACCESS by TCRdb, which kept in-frame rearrangements only. Such tables lose some clones; where checked, under half of the loss comes from unresolved V genes, and the rest has no known cause. That table furnishes V, J and clone size, whereas the DNA furnished D and trimming. The sample has 4,000 to 6,000 clones on record, about 92% of them singletons. Roughly 2.2% of the sample is held by the ten biggest clonotypes.

Comment on this clone: The antigen it binds to is not known. No base quality values were provided; no much bigger clone lies one nucleotide off.

The source of this sequence is a human patient with POMP-related autoinflammation and immune dysregulation (PRAID). Once a transplant has taken place, some T cells may be donor derived. This specimen was CD8+ T cells from PBMCs, taken after stem cell transplantation.

The CDR3 protein is CASSSRTSGANEQFF. The bases read TGTGCCAGCAGCTCTCGGACTAGCGGGGCCAATGAGCAGTTCTTC. The chain employs TRBV11-3 and TRBJ2-1, with 12 middle bases fitting TRBD2. CDR1 and CDR2 are read off the germline V gene as SGHNT and YENEEA. At the junction V is shortened by 4 bases and J by 6 bases; bases outside the gene matches: 4. The CDR3 holds 15 amino acids from the cysteine to the phenylalanine. The kept DNA is CDR3 alone, 45 bases in frame from the first base.